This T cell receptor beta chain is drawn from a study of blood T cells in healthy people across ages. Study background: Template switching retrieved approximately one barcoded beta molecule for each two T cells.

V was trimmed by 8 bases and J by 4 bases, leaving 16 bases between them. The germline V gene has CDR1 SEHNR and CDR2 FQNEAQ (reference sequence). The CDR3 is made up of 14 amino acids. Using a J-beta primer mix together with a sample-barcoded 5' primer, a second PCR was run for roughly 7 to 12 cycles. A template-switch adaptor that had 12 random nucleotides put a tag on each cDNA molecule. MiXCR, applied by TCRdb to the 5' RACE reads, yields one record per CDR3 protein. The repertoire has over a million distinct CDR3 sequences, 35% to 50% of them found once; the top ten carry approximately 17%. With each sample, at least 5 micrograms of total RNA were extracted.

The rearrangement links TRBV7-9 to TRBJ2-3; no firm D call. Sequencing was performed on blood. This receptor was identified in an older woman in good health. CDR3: CASGVGLGADTQYF. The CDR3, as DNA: TGTGCCAGCGGGGTCGGGCTTGGTGCAGATACGCAGTATTTT.